This TCR beta chain was obtained from a study of PD-1 blockade in mismatch repair-deficient tumors. All patients were mismatch repair deficient, assessed by either PCR or immunohistochemistry. Three pembrolizumab responders had their TCRs sequenced. Libraries were prepared by immunoSEQ multiplex PCR; TCRdb keeps only in-frame clonotypes and omits some of them. The sample contains 35,000 to 40,000 clones, about four fifths of which appear only once. CDR1 and CDR2 from the germline V gene are MGHDK and SYGVNS. The V gene lost 5 bases and the J gene lost 3 bases, with 11 bases spanning the gap. This CDR3 comprises 14 residues.

The clonotype was recovered from an adult with mismatch repair-deficient cancer. The material sequenced was peripheral blood, taken 4 weeks after starting pembrolizumab. The rearrangement joins TRBV25-1 to TRBJ2-1, with D possibly TRBD2 on 6 matching bases. The CDR3 sequence is CASSPPGLYNEQFF. The CDR3 nucleotides are TGTGCCAGCAGTCCACCGGGACTCTACAATGAGCAGTTCTTC.